The rows below give T cell receptor beta chains drawn from one sample of a study of shared clonotypes between healthy human individuals. The data were produced by immunoSEQ multiplex PCR, yet TCRdb's version contains in-frame clones alone and is incomplete. The sample holds a few million clones; just under 95% are singletons and the top ten take approximately 0.41%. Sequencing was carried out using naive CD4+ T cells from PBMCs. The source of these receptors is a man between 18 and 35 years old in good health. Some clones in this sample may be carry-over from other donors' samples. The CDR3 runs from the conserved cysteine through the conserved F or W. The D gene is left open where the match is weak. Some rows mark clone size as missing; the rest say once, few, many or name a class of expanded clone.

D gene	V gene	J gene	clone size	CDR3 DNA	CDR3 protein
NA	TRBV5-1	TRBJ2-1	NA	TGCGCCAGCAGCTTGGTGGCCGCAACCTACAATGAGCAGTTCTTC	CASSLVAATYNEQFF
NA	TRBV4-1	TRBJ1-5	NA	TGCGCCAGCAGTCTGGGTCCATACTTCCAGGGCAATCAGCCCCAGCATTTT	CASSLGPYFQGNQPQHF
TRBD2	TRBV27	TRBJ2-7	NA	TGTGCCAGCAGTTTTTTAGGACTAGGAACCTACGAGCAGTACTTC	CASSFLGLGTYEQYF
NA	TRBV7-8	TRBJ1-5	NA	TGTGCCAGCAGCACCGACCGGGACGGCTCCCAGCCCCAGCATTTT	CASSTDRDGSQPQHF
TRBD2	TRBV6-5	TRBJ2-3	NA	TGTGCCAGCAGGACCGGGAGGGCCACAGATACGCAGTATTTT	CASRTGRATDTQYF
NA	TRBV4-2	TRBJ1-3	NA	TGTGCCAGCAGCCCCGCAGACTCTGGAAACACCATATATTTT	CASSPADSGNTIYF
TRBD1	TRBV19	TRBJ2-2	NA	TGTGCCAGTAGTATTGACAGGGCCCCCGGGGAGCTGCTTTTT	CASSIDRAPGELLF
NA	TRBV11-2	TRBJ2-3	NA	TGTGCCAGCAGCTTAGCCATCCTGAGCACAGATACGCAGTATTTT	CASSLAILSTDTQYF
TRBD2	TRBV9	TRBJ2-2	NA	TGTGCCAGCAGCGTAGGTCTCTCGGGGACTAGTAAGCCGGGGGAGCTGTTTTTT	CASSVGLSGTSKPGELFF
NA	TRBV5-1	TRBJ2-2	NA	TGCGCCAGCAGCTTGGCCTCGGGAAGAAACACCGGGGAGCTGTTTTTT	CASSLASGRNTGELFF
NA	TRBV29-1	TRBJ2-1	NA	TGCAGCGTCCGTACCTTTAGCGGCGACTACAATGAGCAGTTCTTC	CSVRTFSGDYNEQFF
TRBD2	TRBV28	TRBJ2-5	NA	TGTGCCAGCAGTTTATTTGCAAGCGGGAGCCAGCAAGAGACCCAGTACTTC	CASSLFASGSQQETQYF
TRBD1	TRBV18	TRBJ1-2	NA	TGTGCCAGCTCACTATCTCAGGGACAGGGCTATGGCTACACCTTC	CASSLSQGQGYGYTF
TRBD2	TRBV4-1	TRBJ2-1	NA	TGCGCCAGCAGCCAAAGCTTAATAGCGGGAGTCTCCTACAATGAGCAGTTCTTC	CASSQSLIAGVSYNEQFF
TRBD2	TRBV28	TRBJ2-2	NA	TGTGCCAGCGGAACTAGCGGGAGGGATCCCGGGGAGCTGTTTTTT	CASGTSGRDPGELFF
TRBD1	TRBV27	TRBJ1-5	NA	TGTGCCAGCAGTTACGGGGACAGTCATCAGCCCCAGCATTTT	CASSYGDSHQPQHF
TRBD1	TRBV2	TRBJ2-7	NA	TGTGCCAGCAGTGCGAACCCGGACAGGGAGAACTCCTACGAGCAGTACTTC	CASSANPDRENSYEQYF
NA	TRBV5-4	TRBJ2-7	NA	TGTGCCAGCAGCCCTGGACCTGCATCAGGCTACGAGCAGTACTTC	CASSPGPASGYEQYF
NA	TRBV19	TRBJ1-2	NA	TGTGCCAGTAGTATTGACAGTACCGGCTACACCTTC	CASSIDSTGYTF
TRBD2	TRBV6-5	TRBJ2-7	NA	TGTGCCAGCAGTTATCAGCGGGAGGGGTACGAGCAGTACTTC	CASSYQREGYEQYF
TRBD1	TRBV7-8	TRBJ1-5	few	TGTGCCAGCAGCCTCGGGACAGCTAACTATCAGCCCCAGCATTTT	CASSLGTANYQPQHF
NA	TRBV7-9	TRBJ2-1	NA	TGTGCCAGCAGCTCCGGACAGATCTCTTCCTACAATGAGCAGTTCTTC	CASSSGQISSYNEQFF
TRBD1	TRBV18	TRBJ1-1	NA	TGTGCCAGCTCACCAAGGATGGGACAGCACCCCATGAACACTGAAGCTTTCTTT	CASSPRMGQHPMNTEAFF
NA	TRBV4-3	TRBJ2-2	NA	TGCGCCAGCAGCCAAGCCCTCCGGACAGACACCGGGGAGCTGTTTTTT	CASSQALRTDTGELFF
TRBD2	TRBV2	TRBJ2-6	NA	TGTGCCAGCAGCAAAGGACTAGGGAACTCTGGGGCCAACGTCCTGACTTTC	CASSKGLGNSGANVLTF
TRBD1	TRBV5-8	TRBJ1-2	NA	TGTGCCAGCAGCATCGGCAGGGGACAGGGGTCCTATGGCTACACCTTC	CASSIGRGQGSYGYTF
NA	TRBV28	TRBJ2-4	NA	TGTGCCAGCAGTTCCGCCGGAGTAGCAGCCAAAAACATTCAGTACTTC	CASSSAGVAAKNIQYF
TRBD1	TRBV6-5	TRBJ2-2	NA	TGTGCCAGCAGTTCGAGACAGGGGGCGTCCACCGGGGAGCTGTTTTTT	CASSSRQGASTGELFF
NA	TRBV5-8	TRBJ2-2	NA	TGTGCCAGCAGCTTGCGGGGGCTCACCGGGGAGCTGTTTTTT	CASSLRGLTGELFF
NA	TRBV20-1	TRBJ1-1	few	TGCAGTGCTAGAAAGGCCGAAGCTTTCTTT	CSARKAEAFF
NA	TRBV27	TRBJ1-5	NA	TGTGCCAGCAGTTTATCCGCGGGGTTTCAGCCCCAGCATTTT	CASSLSAGFQPQHF
NA	TRBV5-1	TRBJ2-2	NA	TGCGCCAGCAGCGACCTACGAGGGACCGGGGAGCTGTTTTTT	CASSDLRGTGELFF
NA	TRBV6-6	TRBJ1-5	NA	TGTGCCAGCAGTGGCCGGGGCCGCAGCAATCAGCCCCAGCATTTT	CASSGRGRSNQPQHF
NA	TRBV11-1	TRBJ2-7	NA	TGTGCCAGCAGCCCCCGGGGGTCCTACGAGCAGTACTTC	CASSPRGSYEQYF
NA	TRBV6-1	TRBJ1-2	NA	TGTGCCAGCAGTGATCCGGGCCACAGTTTCCCCCCTGACGGCTACACCTTC	CASSDPGHSFPPDGYTF
NA	TRBV7-2	TRBJ1-4	NA	TGTGCCAGCAGCCCCGGACAATTCCGAAAGCTTCCTAATGAAAAACTGTTTTTT	CASSPGQFRKLPNEKLFF
NA	TRBV14	TRBJ2-7	NA	TGTGCCAGCAGCCAGGCGATGCAGGGTTACGAGCAGTACTTC	CASSQAMQGYEQYF
NA	TRBV7-6	TRBJ2-5	NA	TGTGCCAGCAGCTTAACAGGGGGGGGAGAGACCCAGTACTTC	CASSLTGGGETQYF
NA	TRBV4-1	TRBJ2-6	NA	TGCGCCAGCAGCCAAGGCGTTGGTGGGCGGGTCCTCTCTGGGGCCAACGTCCTGACTTTC	CASSQGVGGRVLSGANVLTF
TRBD2	TRBV30	TRBJ2-7	NA	TGTGCCTGGAGCCCACAACCGGGACTAGCGTCCTACGAGCAGTACTTC	CAWSPQPGLASYEQYF
NA	TRBV6-4	TRBJ2-3	NA	TGTGCATCTGTTACGGGGTTGGCAGATACGCAGTATTTT	CASVTGLADTQYF
TRBD2	TRBV28	TRBJ2-3	NA	TGTGCCAGCAGCCGACTAGCGAGAAGCACAGATACGCAGTATTTT	CASSRLARSTDTQYF
NA	TRBV29-1	TRBJ2-7	once	TGCAGCGTTGCCCCGGAGGAGGCCATAAACTACGAGCAGTACTTC	CSVAPEEAINYEQYF
NA	TRBV19	TRBJ1-4	NA	TGTGCCAGCTCTATTGGGAGAAACGAAAAACTGTTTTTT	CASSIGRNEKLFF
NA	TRBV6-1	TRBJ2-3	NA	TGTGCCAGCAGTAGCAGGTTCACAGATACGCAGTATTTT	CASSSRFTDTQYF
NA	TRBV7-3	TRBJ2-5	once	TGTGCCAGCAGCTTAGACTACTTAGAGACCCAGTACTTC	CASSLDYLETQYF
TRBD2	TRBV7-2	TRBJ2-1	NA	TGTGCCAGCAGCCCCACTAGCGGGAGCTTCGGTGAGCAGTTCTTC	CASSPTSGSFGEQFF
NA	TRBV6-5	TRBJ2-3	NA	TGTGCCGCCCGCAAGGGAGATACGCAGTATTTT	CAARKGDTQYF
NA	TRBV5-1	TRBJ2-1	NA	TGCGCCAGCAGCTTGGATTTGGGGGAATACAATGAGCAGTTCTTC	CASSLDLGEYNEQFF
TRBD1	TRBV19	TRBJ1-3	NA	TGTGCCAGTACTCCTTCCATGAGGGGACAGGGTGCTGGAAACACCATATATTTT	CASTPSMRGQGAGNTIYF